This entry lists 23 T cell receptor beta chains sequenced from one sample in a study of cytomegalovirus exposure and HLA in healthy donors. PCR used 60 Vbeta primers and 13 Jbeta primers. Repertoires were generated with immunoSEQ multiplex PCR, while TCRdb's copy carries only in-frame clones and drops some. The sample has approximately 210,000 clones, around 86% seen once. Sequencing input: PBMCs. The receptors shown here come from a man younger than 45 in good health and CMV-seronegative.

The chain couples TRBV19 to TRBJ1-1; no firm D call. CDR3 length: 15 amino acids. In germline, CDR1 is LNHDA, CDR2 SQIVND (reference sequence). V gave up 6 bases and J gave up 1 base, with 15 bases separating them. The DNA of the CDR3 is TGTGCCAGTAGACACAGAAAGACACCGAACACTGAAGCTTTCTTT. Protein product: CASRHRKTPNTEAFF. Complete variable domain (other parts from reference TRBV19 and TRBJ1-1): DGGITQSPKYLFRKEGQNVTLSCEQNLNHDAMYWYRQDPGQGLRLIYYSQIVNDFQKGDIAEGYSVSREKKESFPLTVTSAQKNPTAFYLCASRHRKTPNTEAFFGQGTRLTVV.

This clone was seen a single time. The V and J genes are TRBV28 and TRBJ2-7; TRBD1 is a possible D gene (6 bases). The CDR3 sequence is 14 residues long. In germline, CDR1 is MDHEN, CDR2 SYDVKM. Between the trimmed V and J ends, which lost 6 bases and 6 bases, there was a span of 18 bases. DNA for the CDR3: TGTGCCAGCAGGGTACAGGGTGAGCGTGGCGAGCAGTACTTC. Protein: CASRVQGERGEQYF.

This clone was recorded once. The J gene is TRBJ2-7, the V gene TRBV6-5; a possible D gene is TRBD1 (5 bases). The CDR3 is 12 residues long. Germline loops: CDR1 MNHEY, CDR2 SVGAGI. The V gene lost 6 bases and the J gene lost 9 bases, with 15 bases spanning the gap. Here the CDR3 reads CASSTGRGVQYF. DNA of the CDR3: TGTGCCAGCAGCACTGGTAGGGGTGTGCAGTACTTC.

This clone appeared a few times. This rearrangement joins TRBV6-5 to TRBJ1-2, with a weak D call TRBD1 (5 bases). The CDR3 has 12 residues. The V gene's germline CDR1 is MNHEY and CDR2 SVGAGI. Trimming cost V 8 bases and J 5 bases, with 12 bases left between them. The CDR3 sequence: CASWQGLYGYTF. The CDR3 DNA sequence: TGTGCCAGCTGGCAGGGACTTTATGGCTACACCTTC.

The rearrangement joins TRBV28 to TRBJ1-5, with TRBD1 identical over 9 bases. V lost 6 bases, J lost 3 bases, and 3 bases stayed unmatched. CDR1 is MDHEN and CDR2 is SYDVKM in the germline V gene. There are 14 residues in the CDR3. CDR3 region: CASSRQGVNQPQHF. The CDR3 DNA sequence: TGTGCCAGCAGCCGACAGGGGGTCAATCAGCCCCAGCATTTT.

V gene TRBV7-2 combines with J gene TRBJ2-5, with D hard to call. Trimming stripped 4 bases from V and 1 base from J, with 16 bases between. The CDR3 contains 16 residues. Germline-derived CDR1 and CDR2 are SGHTA and FQGNSA. In nucleotides, the CDR3 is TGTGCCAGCAGCTCATCTGTAGGTCGCGGCCAAGAGACCCAGTACTTC. It encodes CASSSSVGRGQETQYF.

V gene TRBV7-6 combines with J gene TRBJ2-5; the match to TRBD2 covers 7 bases. Germline V gene lookup returns CDR1 SGHVS and CDR2 FNYEAQ. The CDR3 has 14 amino acids. The junction had 7 bases not matched to a gene; V was cut back by 4 bases and J by 5 bases. The CDR3 spells CASSWRGSLETQYF. CDR3 DNA sequence: TGTGCCAGCAGCTGGCGGGGGTCATTGGAGACCCAGTACTTC. The variable domain in full, with the rest retrieved from reference TRBV7-6 and TRBJ2-5, is GAGVSQSPRYKVTKRGQDVALRCDPISGHVSLYWYRQALGQGPEFLTYFNYEAQQDKSGLPNDRFSAERPEGSISTLTIQRTEQRDSAMYRCASSWRGSLETQYFGPGTRLLVL.

This clone was seen just once. The chain employs TRBV7-6 and TRBJ2-3; D may be TRBD1 (6 bases). Germline lookup yields CDR1 SGHVS and CDR2 FNYEAQ. The CDR3 extends over 15 amino acids. The V gene lost 0 bases and the J gene lost 3 bases, with 10 bases spanning the gap. The CDR3: CASSLAGGSTDTQYF. The CDR3 coding sequence is TGTGCCAGCAGCTTAGCTGGGGGCTCGACAGATACGCAGTATTTT.

The chain carries TRBV18 and TRBJ1-4, with D perhaps TRBD1 (5 bases). This CDR3 has 17 amino acids. The V end was cut by 4 bases, the J end by 3 bases, with 18 bases between. The germline V gene has CDR1 KGHSH and CDR2 LQKENI. The CDR3 region has the DNA TGTGCCAGCTCACAATGGACATCCAGGGTAGCTAATGAAAAACTGTTTTTT. Amino acids: CASSQWTSRVANEKLFF. The entire variable domain, with the rest obtained from reference TRBV18 and TRBJ1-4, is as follows: NAGVMQNPRHLVRRRGQEARLRCSPMKGHSHVYWYRQLPEEGLKFMVYLQKENIIDESGMPKERFSAEFPKEGPSILRIQQVVRGDSAAYFCASSQWTSRVANEKLFFGSGTQLSVL.

This chain joins TRBV30 and TRBJ1-1; D remains unclear. CDR1 and CDR2 from the germline V gene are GTSNPN and SVGIG (reference sequence). V was pared by 5 bases and J by 0 bases, with 10 bases between. The CDR3 has 13 amino acids. DNA of the CDR3: TGTGCCTGGCGTACGACTATGAACACTGAAGCTTTCTTT. Its translation is CAWRTTMNTEAFF. Looking up the rest from reference TRBV30 and TRBJ1-1 gives the full variable domain: SQTIHQWPATLVQPVGSPLSLECTVEGTSNPNLYWYRQAAGRGLQLLFYSVGIGQISSEVPQNLSASRPQDRQFILSSKKLLLSDSGFYLCAWRTTMNTEAFFGQGTRLTVV.

The chain links TRBV5-1 to TRBJ2-7; the D gene is possibly TRBD1 (6 bases). The ends were cut back, 3 bases at V and 7 bases at J, with 23 bases in the middle. Germline loops: CDR1 SGHRS, CDR2 YFSETQ. The CDR3 covers 16 residues. Written as DNA, the CDR3 is TGCGCCAGCAGCTCCCGAACAGGGTCCCCCACGGGAGAGCAGTACTTC. Its translation: CASSSRTGSPTGEQYF.

This chain links TRBV6-4 with TRBJ2-6; D may be TRBD1 (5 bases). The V gene's germline CDR1 is MRHNA and CDR2 SNTAGT. The germline V and J ends were trimmed by 4 bases and 0 bases, with 7 bases remaining between them. This CDR3 is 15 amino acids long. CDR3 DNA: TGTGCCAGCAGTGGCCAGGGCTCTGGGGCCAACGTCCTGACTTTC. It specifies CASSGQGSGANVLTF.

Only a few counts were recorded for this clone. The chain links TRBV6-1 to TRBJ2-1, with 7 bases that match TRBD2. With 10 bases clipped from V and 5 bases from J, the junction kept 5 bases outside the gene matches. Germline V CDR1 and CDR2: MNHNS, SASEGT. This CDR3 is built from 12 residues. The CDR3 spells CATGLQNNEQFF. The DNA of the CDR3 is TGTGCCACGGGACTACAGAACAATGAGCAGTTCTTC.

For the CDR3, the DNA is TGTGCCAGCTCACCACCGAACCGCGAGCAGTACTTC. Translating it yields CASSPPNREQYF. The V and J genes are TRBV18 and TRBJ2-5; D remains unclear. The assigned J gene may be wrong: the sequence end matches TRBJ2-7 better. Per the germline V gene, CDR1 is KGHSH and CDR2 is LQKENI. This CDR3 region has 12 residues.

Notes on this clone: The junction shows a germline mismatch at one end, possibly a read error. The chain is built from TRBV27 and TRBJ2-5; D is possibly TRBD2 (6 bases). The CDR3 is 13 amino acids. Germline CDR1 MNHEY, CDR2 SMNVEV (reference sequence). The CDR3 region has the DNA TGTGCCAGCGGGAGAGGCGGGGAAGAAACCCAGTACTTC. It encodes CASGRGGEETQYF.

Concerning this clone itself: Additional DNA sequences in this sample encode the identical CDR3. CDR3: CASIRTANTGELFF. In DNA form, the CDR3 reads TGTGCCAGCATCCGGACAGCCAACACCGGGGAGCTGTTTTTT. This chain joins TRBV2 and TRBJ2-2, with D tentatively TRBD1 (6 bases). Germline V lookup: CDR1 SNHLY, CDR2 FYNNEI. Trimming shortened V by 7 bases and J by 2 bases, and 11 bases separated the two germline ends. The CDR3 covers 14 residues.

The J gene is TRBJ2-7, the V gene TRBV19; D remains ambiguous. CDR3 length: 14 amino acids. Deletions cut 7 bases from V and 0 bases from J, with 13 bases between. CDR1 and CDR2 (germline): LNHDA, SQIVND (reference sequence). The CDR3 protein is CASTSAMSSYEQYF. CDR3 sequence (DNA): TGTGCCAGTACCAGCGCCATGAGCTCCTACGAGCAGTACTTC.

This clone was observed at least ten times. This sequence joins TRBV18 and TRBJ1-5, with D hard to call. Germline values: CDR1 KGHSH, CDR2 LQKENI. The ends were cut back, 6 bases at V and 4 bases at J, with 7 bases in the middle. The CDR3 is 12 residues long. The CDR3 DNA reads TGTGCCAGCTCGCAGGAAAATCAGCCCCAGCATTTT. Its translation is CASSQENQPQHF.

The chain recombines TRBV9 with TRBJ2-3, with 10 bases that match TRBD2. Germline V CDR1 and CDR2: SGDLS, YYNGEE. The CDR3 runs to 17 residues. The J segment lost 3 bases and the V segment lost 0 bases, leaving 7 bases of the junction unmatched. DNA of the CDR3: TGTGCCAGCAGCGTAGGGGCTAGCGGGAGCGGGACAGATACGCAGTATTTT. Translated, it gives CASSVGASGSGTDTQYF.

This rearrangement joins TRBV5-1 to TRBJ2-1; 10 bases are a match to TRBD2. Germline V gene data show CDR1 as SGHRS and CDR2 as YFSETQ. This CDR3 has 16 amino acids. Trimming removed 1 base from V and 3 bases from J; junction bases left unmatched: 4. CDR3 in amino acids: CASSLPGTSDYNEQFF. DNA for the CDR3: TGCGCCAGCAGCTTGCCCGGGACTAGCGACTACAATGAGCAGTTCTTC.

The chain couples TRBV6-1 to TRBJ1-3, with TRBD1 matching over 7 bases. Looked up from germline, CDR1 is MNHNS and CDR2 is SASEGT. The CDR3 contains 16 residues. The V gene end was trimmed by 4 bases and the J gene end by 3 bases; junction bases not matched to a gene: 9. The DNA for the CDR3 is TGTGCCAGCAGTGCCCAGACAGGGAAGGGTGGAAACACCATATATTTT. Translating gives CASSAQTGKGGNTIYF.

This chain links TRBV7-9 with TRBJ2-5; possibly TRBD2 for D (6 bases). Trimming pared 7 bases from V and 4 bases from J, leaving 13 bases between. Looked up from germline, CDR1 is SEHNR and CDR2 is FQNEAQ (reference sequence). The CDR3 is 13 amino acids. CDR3 bases: TGTGCCAGCATCCCCCCCGGGGGAGAGACCCAGTACTTC. Amino acid sequence: CASIPPGGETQYF.

This chain uses TRBV27 with TRBJ1-2, with unresolved D. CDR1 is MNHEY and CDR2 is SMNVEV in the germline V gene (reference sequence). The length of the CDR3 is 14 residues. The V gene lost 2 bases and the J gene lost 3 bases, with 10 bases spanning the gap. The CDR3 DNA reads as TGTGCCAGCAGTTTAGGCAGCGGGCACTATGGCTACACCTTC. It is translated as CASSLGSGHYGYTF.